Listed below are T cell receptor beta chains from one sample, sequenced in a study of blood T cell repertoires in COVID-19. Some clones are missing from TCRdb's copy, which holds only in-frame ones; the method was immunoSEQ multiplex PCR. The sample gives under 90,000 clones, about 85% of which show up once; 3.4% is in the top ten. Source material: peripheral blood. The receptors come from a woman aged 45-65 years with COVID-19, enrolled during active disease. The CDR3 runs from the conserved cysteine through the conserved F or W. A D gene is named only where the DNA matches it firmly. Clone size is stated in some rows and not others, as once, few, many or a class when expanded.

V: TRBV7-9
size: .
D: TRBD2
J: TRBJ2-1
CDR3: CASSLPSGSYNEQFF
DNA: TGTGCCAGCAGCTTACCTAGCGGCTCCTACAATGAGCAGTTCTTC

V: TRBV2
size: .
D: TRBD2
J: TRBJ2-7
CDR3: CASSGRKGAGSSYEQYF
DNA: TGTGCCAGCAGTGGGAGGAAGGGAGCGGGATCCTCCTACGAGCAGTACTTC

V: TRBV28
size: once
D: TRBD1
J: TRBJ1-1
CDR3: CASSLFRLRDRGPEAFF
DNA: TGTGCCAGCAGTTTATTCCGCCTCCGGGACAGGGGGCCGGAAGCTTTCTTT

V: TRBV5-1
size: .
D: .
J: TRBJ1-2
CDR3: CASSLLDIQSGYTF
DNA: TGCGCCAGCAGCTTACTCGACATACAGTCTGGCTACACCTTC

V: TRBV7-2
size: .
D: .
J: TRBJ2-3
CDR3: CASSLSGSTDTQYF
DNA: TGTGCCAGCAGCCTAAGCGGTAGCACAGATACGCAGTATTTT

V: TRBV29-1
size: .
D: .
J: TRBJ2-5
CDR3: CSVDRRQGETQYF
DNA: TGCAGCGTTGATCGTCGGCAGGGAGAGACCCAGTACTTC

V: TRBV20-1
size: .
D: TRBD1
J: TRBJ1-4
CDR3: CSASGTEDEKLFF
DNA: TGCAGTGCTAGTGGGACAGAGGATGAAAAACTGTTTTTT

V: TRBV2
size: few
D: TRBD1
J: TRBJ2-7
CDR3: CASSRDRSYEQYF
DNA: TGTGCCAGCAGCCGGGACAGGTCCTACGAGCAGTACTTC

V: TRBV18
size: .
D: TRBD1
J: TRBJ1-2
CDR3: CASSPGQGSNYGYTF
DNA: TGTGCCAGCTCACCCGGACAGGGGAGTAACTATGGCTACACCTTC

V: TRBV7-9
size: .
D: .
J: TRBJ2-3
CDR3: CASSLGLRTDTQYF
DNA: TGTGCCAGCAGCCTGGGACTCCGCACAGATACGCAGTATTTT

V: TRBV7-2
size: once
D: .
J: TRBJ2-5
CDR3: CASQTSSDRETQYF
DNA: TGTGCCAGCCAGACTAGCTCAGACAGGGAGACCCAGTACTTC

V: TRBV12-5
size: .
D: TRBD1
J: TRBJ1-1
CDR3: CASGFASTGGYTEAFF
DNA: TGTGCTAGTGGTTTTGCGTCGACAGGGGGCTACACTGAAGCTTTCTTT

V: TRBV10-3
size: once
D: TRBD2
J: TRBJ2-2
CDR3: CATRAIAGGNTGELFF
DNA: TGTGCCACGCGGGCGATAGCGGGAGGGAACACCGGGGAGCTGTTTTTT

V: TRBV5-3
size: .
D: TRBD1
J: TRBJ2-7
CDR3: CARSLFRTGTSYEQYF
DNA: TGTGCCAGAAGCTTGTTCAGGACAGGGACCTCCTACGAGCAGTACTTC

V: TRBV6-5
size: .
D: .
J: TRBJ1-5
CDR3: CASRLTGGGSQHF
DNA: TGTGCCAGCAGACTCACTGGGGGGGGATCCCAGCATTTT

V: TRBV30
size: once
D: TRBD2
J: TRBJ2-5
CDR3: CAWTPGLAGGWHF
DNA: TGTGCCTGGACCCCGGGACTAGCGGGAGGGTGGCACTTC

V: TRBV3-1/TRBV3-2
size: .
D: .
J: TRBJ1-1
CDR3: CASSQVLGARDTEAFF
DNA: TGTGCCAGCAGCCAAGTTCTGGGGGCGAGGGACACTGAAGCTTTCTTT

V: TRBV30
size: .
D: .
J: TRBJ2-3
CDR3: CAWRPGADTQYF
DNA: TGTGCCTGGAGGCCGGGGGCAGATACGCAGTATTTT

V: TRBV12-3/TRBV12-4
size: .
D: .
J: TRBJ1-6
CDR3: CASSSQGRPPLHF
DNA: TGTGCCAGCAGTTCCCAGGGAAGGCCACCCCTCCACTTT

V: TRBV27
size: .
D: TRBD2
J: TRBJ2-5
CDR3: CASSLYAGGRVTQYF
DNA: TGTGCCAGCAGTTTATACGCGGGAGGGCGGGTGACCCAGTACTTC